This TCR beta chain was documented in a study of T cell changes during pregnancy in multiple sclerosis. Produced via immunoSEQ multiplex PCR; TCRdb's table is partial and in-frame only. The sample includes some 80,000 clones, approximately 90% of them seen just once. This clone appeared a few times. The CDR3 is 11 amino acids. Germline V gene data show CDR1 as DFQATT and CDR2 as SNEGSKA (reference sequence). This chain uses TRBV20-1 with TRBJ1-1; D is possibly TRBD1 (6 bases). The clonotype originates from a female donor with multiple sclerosis, enrolled in a pregnancy study. The sample here was peripheral blood, taken before pregnancy. The CDR3 is CGGGLNTEAFF. The CDR3 DNA reads as TGCGGGGGGGGGCTGAACACTGAAGCTTTCTTT.